These T cell receptor beta chains were read from a single sample in a study of T-cell memory formation after mild COVID-19. One entry per CDR3 protein results from TCRdb running MiXCR on the 5' RACE reads. The profile shows around 100,000 distinct CDR3 sequences, about a fifth of them singletons. What was sequenced was PBMCs or a T cell subset sorted from them (not recorded which). These receptors were taken from a man aged 18-30 years who had mild COVID-19 (a few samples of this study predate the infection). Cell type and time point are not known. The CDR3 runs from the conserved cysteine through the conserved F or W. Fields, in order: clone size, D gene, V gene, J gene, CDR3 DNA, CDR3 protein. A D gene is named only where the DNA matches it firmly. Where a row states a size, it is once, few, many or the class of an expanded clone; other rows omit it.

>.|.|TRBV29-1|TRBJ2-7
TGCAGCGTCGGATCCGGGACCGGGACGCGTGAGCAGTACTTC
CSVGSGTGTREQYF
>.|.|TRBV29-1|TRBJ1-3
TGCAGCGCGGACGTGGGCGACTCTGGAAACACCATATATTTT
CSADVGDSGNTIYF
>.|.|TRBV7-9|TRBJ2-1
TGTGCCAGCAGCCAGGCACAGGGTTACAATGAGCAGTTCTTC
CASSQAQGYNEQFF
>.|TRBD2|TRBV7-3|TRBJ2-1
TGTGCCAGCAGCCTGCTAGCGGGGGCCTTCAATGAGCAGTTCTTC
CASSLLAGAFNEQFF
>few|.|TRBV9|TRBJ2-1
TGTGCCAGCAGCGTAGAGGGCGACCTCTCCTACAATGAGCAGTTCTTC
CASSVEGDLSYNEQFF
>.|.|TRBV29-1|TRBJ1-1
TGCAGCGTTGAAGCCATCGGGGTTGAAGCTTTCTTT
CSVEAIGVEAFF
>many|TRBD2|TRBV7-8|TRBJ2-1
TGTGCCAGCAGTCAGACTAGCGACTCCTACAATGAGCAGTTCTTC
CASSQTSDSYNEQFF
>many|.|TRBV9|TRBJ2-5
TGTGCCAGCAGCGATTCGGGGGTCCAAGAGACCCAGTACTTC
CASSDSGVQETQYF
>many|.|TRBV3-1|TRBJ1-6
TGTGCCAGCAGCCCCACAGGGTTCTATAATTCACCCCTCCACTTT
CASSPTGFYNSPLHF
>few|TRBD2|TRBV6-6|TRBJ2-3
TGTGCCAGCAGCGGACTAGCGGGGGGAGAGGATACGCAGTATTTT
CASSGLAGGEDTQYF
>.|.|TRBV6-2/TRBV6-3|TRBJ1-1
TGTGCCAGCAGGATCCTGAACATGAACACTGAAGCTTTCTTT
CASRILNMNTEAFF
>.|.|TRBV4-2|TRBJ2-7
TGTGCCAGCAGCCAAGCGGTTCAGGGGTGGGAGCAGTACTTC
CASSQAVQGWEQYF
>few|TRBD2|TRBV3-1|TRBJ2-1
TGTGCCAGCAGCCAAGTGTCGGGGGGGTACAATGAGCAGTTCTTC
CASSQVSGGYNEQFF
>few|.|TRBV5-1|TRBJ2-7
TGCGCCAGCAGCTCCGGGGCCTACGAGCAGTACTTC
CASSSGAYEQYF
>.|TRBD2|TRBV7-3|TRBJ2-3
TGTGCCAGCAGCTCCGGGACTAGCACTGCAGATACGCAGTATTTT
CASSSGTSTADTQYF
>.|TRBD2|TRBV18|TRBJ2-5
TGTGCCAGCTCAGCGACTAGCTTTGAGACCCAGTACTTC
CASSATSFETQYF
>.|.|TRBV12-3/TRBV12-4|TRBJ2-2
TGTGCCAGCAGCTCTACCGGGGGAGACACCGGGGAGCTGTTTTTT
CASSSTGGDTGELFF